This T cell receptor (beta chain) stems from a study of OX40 agonist ivuxolimab in advanced cancers. Assay: immunoSEQ multiplex PCR; the TCRdb copy retains only in-frame clones and omits some. The sample carries fewer than 130,000 clones, 89% recorded once. The V end lost 5 bases, the J end lost 5 bases, and 18 bases lay between the germline ends. The CDR3 is 15 residues long. Germline assignment: CDR1 MNHNS and CDR2 SASEGT. The rearrangement uses TRBV6-1 and TRBJ1-2; possibly TRBD1 for D (6 bases). The TCR was taken from an adult with an advanced solid tumor such as melanoma, head and neck, liver or kidney cancer. Here the sequenced sample was CD4+ or CD8+ T cells sorted from blood, taken in a trial of the OX40 agonist ivuxolimab. CDR3: CASSKGGESPYGYTF. The CDR3 DNA sequence: TGTGCCAGCAGTAAAGGGGGAGAATCACCTTATGGCTACACCTTC.